This entry describes one T cell receptor (beta chain). Its specificity is not known. With ipilimumab providing CTLA-4 blockade, focal radiation was administered to patients who had chemo-refractory metastatic non-small-cell lung cancer. This entry is derived from a study of radiotherapy plus CTLA-4 blockade in lung cancer. Germline V gives CDR1 MDHEN, CDR2 SYDVKM. V gave up 7 bases and J gave up 10 bases, with 14 bases separating them. This CDR3 is built from 12 residues. Study-level findings and limits: Together with interferon-beta, which increased in serum after radiation, early dynamic changes in blood T cell clones were reportedly the best predictors of response.

The assay was immunoSEQ multiplex PCR, and TCRdb's table has in-frame clones only and misses some. The table records about 49,000 clones, 70% to 90% of them present only once. Sequencing used peripheral blood, obtained from a patient treated with radiotherapy plus ipilimumab. The TCR comes from a human donor with non-small cell lung cancer whose response to radiotherapy plus ipilimumab could not be evaluated. The chain couples TRBV28 to TRBJ2-4; tentative D call: TRBD2 (5 bases). CDR3 residues: CASTQRQGIQYF. CDR3 DNA sequence: TGTGCCAGCACACAGCGGCAAGGGATTCAGTACTTC.